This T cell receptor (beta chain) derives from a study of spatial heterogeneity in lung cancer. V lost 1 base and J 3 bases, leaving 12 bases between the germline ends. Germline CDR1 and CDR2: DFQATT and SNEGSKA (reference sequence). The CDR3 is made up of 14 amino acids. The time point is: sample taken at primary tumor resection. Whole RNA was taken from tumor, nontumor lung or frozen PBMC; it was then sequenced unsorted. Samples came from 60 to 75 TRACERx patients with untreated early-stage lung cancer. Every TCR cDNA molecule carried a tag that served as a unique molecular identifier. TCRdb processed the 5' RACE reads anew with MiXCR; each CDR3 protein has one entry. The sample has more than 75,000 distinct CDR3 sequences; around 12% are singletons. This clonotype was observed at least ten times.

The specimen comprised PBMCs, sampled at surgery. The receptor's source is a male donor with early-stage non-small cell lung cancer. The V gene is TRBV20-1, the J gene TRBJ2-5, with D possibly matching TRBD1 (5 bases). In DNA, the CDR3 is TGCAGTGCTAGAGTGCCCTTAGGGGAAGAGACCCAGTACTTC. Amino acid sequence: CSARVPLGEETQYF.